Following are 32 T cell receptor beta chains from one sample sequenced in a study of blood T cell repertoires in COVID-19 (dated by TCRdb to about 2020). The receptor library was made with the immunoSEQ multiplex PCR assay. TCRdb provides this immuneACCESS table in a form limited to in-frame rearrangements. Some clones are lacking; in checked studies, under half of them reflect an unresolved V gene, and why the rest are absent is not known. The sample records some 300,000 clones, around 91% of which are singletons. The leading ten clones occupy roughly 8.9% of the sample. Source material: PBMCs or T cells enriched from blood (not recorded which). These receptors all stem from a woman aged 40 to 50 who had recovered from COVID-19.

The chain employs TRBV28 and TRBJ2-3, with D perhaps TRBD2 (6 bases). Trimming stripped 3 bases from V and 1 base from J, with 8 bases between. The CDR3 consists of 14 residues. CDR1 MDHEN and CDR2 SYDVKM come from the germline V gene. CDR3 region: CASSFSSGTDTQYF. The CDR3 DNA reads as TGTGCCAGCAGTTTTTCTAGCGGCACAGATACGCAGTATTTT.

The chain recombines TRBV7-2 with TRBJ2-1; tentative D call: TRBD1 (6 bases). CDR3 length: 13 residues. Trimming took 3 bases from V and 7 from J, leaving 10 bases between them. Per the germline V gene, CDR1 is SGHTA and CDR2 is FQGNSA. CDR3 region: CASSLERGNEQFF. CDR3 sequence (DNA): TGTGCCAGCAGCTTGGAGAGGGGGAATGAGCAGTTCTTC.

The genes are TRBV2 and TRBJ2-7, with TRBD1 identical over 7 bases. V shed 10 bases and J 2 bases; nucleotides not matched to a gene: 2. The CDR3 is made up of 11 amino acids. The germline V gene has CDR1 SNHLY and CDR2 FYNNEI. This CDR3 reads CATGTAYEQYF. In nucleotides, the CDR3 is TGTGCCACCGGGACAGCCTACGAGCAGTACTTC.

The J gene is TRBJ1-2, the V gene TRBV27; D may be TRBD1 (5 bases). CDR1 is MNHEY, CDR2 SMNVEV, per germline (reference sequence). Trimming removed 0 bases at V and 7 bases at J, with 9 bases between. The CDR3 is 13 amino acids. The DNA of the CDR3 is TGTGCCAGCAGTTTATCGGGGGGGGGTGGCTACACCTTC. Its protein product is CASSLSGGGGYTF.

The DNA for the CDR3 is TGTGCCAGCAGTGCAGACAGGGGCCCAGATACGCAGTATTTT. Protein sequence: CASSADRGPDTQYF. The V call is TRBV2, the J call TRBJ2-3; 8 bases align to TRBD1. V lost 4 bases to trimming and J lost 4 bases; unmatched junction nucleotides: 4. CDR3 length: 14 residues. Germline loops: CDR1 SNHLY, CDR2 FYNNEI.

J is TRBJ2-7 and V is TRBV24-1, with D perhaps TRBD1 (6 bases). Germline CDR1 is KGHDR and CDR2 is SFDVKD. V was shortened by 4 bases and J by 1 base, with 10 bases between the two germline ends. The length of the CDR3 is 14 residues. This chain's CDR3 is CATSEGGFSYEQYF. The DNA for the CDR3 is TGTGCCACCAGTGAAGGGGGATTTTCCTACGAGCAGTACTTC.

The DNA for the CDR3 is TGTGCCAGCAGCCAAGGGGCAGGCGGGGACACCGGGGAGCTGTTTTTT. It is translated as CASSQGAGGDTGELFF. V and J are TRBV3-1 (or the pseudogene TRBV3-2) and TRBJ2-2; TRBD2 might be the D (6 bases). Trimming stripped 1 base from V and 3 bases from J, with 12 bases between. The CDR3 has 16 amino acids. Per germline, CDR1 LGHDT and CDR2 YNNKEL (reference sequence).

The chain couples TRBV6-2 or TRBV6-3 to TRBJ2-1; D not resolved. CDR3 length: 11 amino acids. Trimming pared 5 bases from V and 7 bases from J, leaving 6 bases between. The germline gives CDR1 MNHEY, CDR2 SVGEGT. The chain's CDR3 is CASSPSNEQFF. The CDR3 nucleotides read TGTGCCAGCAGTCCGTCGAATGAGCAGTTCTTC.

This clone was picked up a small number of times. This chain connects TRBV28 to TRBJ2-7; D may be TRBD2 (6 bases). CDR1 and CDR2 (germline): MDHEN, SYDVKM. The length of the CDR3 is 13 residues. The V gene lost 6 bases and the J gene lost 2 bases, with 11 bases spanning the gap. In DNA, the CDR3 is TGTGCCAGCAGGAGGGACTCCCCCTACGAGCAGTACTTC. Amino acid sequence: CASRRDSPYEQYF.

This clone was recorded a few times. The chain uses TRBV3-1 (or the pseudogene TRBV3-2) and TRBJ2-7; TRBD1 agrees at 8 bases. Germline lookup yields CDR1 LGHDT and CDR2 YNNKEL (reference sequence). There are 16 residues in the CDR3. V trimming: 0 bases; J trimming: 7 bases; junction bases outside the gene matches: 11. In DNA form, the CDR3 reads TGTGCCAGCAGCCAAGATAGGGGCAGGGGGCGACTGGAGCAGTACTTC. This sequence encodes CASSQDRGRGRLEQYF.

This chain's CDR3 is CASSTRGRTSGNTIYF. The CDR3 nucleotides are TGTGCCAGCAGCACCCGAGGGCGAACCTCTGGAAACACCATATATTTT. The rearrangement uses TRBV7-6 and TRBJ1-3; D remains ambiguous. The V gene's germline CDR1 is SGHVS and CDR2 FNYEAQ. Trimming stripped 5 bases from V and 0 bases from J, with 14 bases between. The CDR3 runs 16 residues.

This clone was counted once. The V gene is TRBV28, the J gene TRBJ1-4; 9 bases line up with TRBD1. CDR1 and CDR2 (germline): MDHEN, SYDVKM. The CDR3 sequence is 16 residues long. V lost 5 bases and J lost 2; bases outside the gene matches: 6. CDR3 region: CASSLGQGWTNEKLFF. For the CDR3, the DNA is TGTGCCAGCAGTCTCGGACAGGGGTGGACTAATGAAAAACTGTTTTTT. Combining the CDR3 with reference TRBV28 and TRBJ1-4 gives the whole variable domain DVKVTQSSRYLVKRTGEKVFLECVQDMDHENMFWYRQDPGLGLRLIYFSYDVKMKEKGDIPEGYSVSREKKERFSLILESASTNQTSMYLCASSLGQGWTNEKLFFGSGTQLSVL.

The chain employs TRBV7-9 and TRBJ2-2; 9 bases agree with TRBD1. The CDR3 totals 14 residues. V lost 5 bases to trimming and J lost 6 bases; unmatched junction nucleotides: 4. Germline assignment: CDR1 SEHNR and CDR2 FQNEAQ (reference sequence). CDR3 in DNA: TGTGCCAGCAGCCTCAGGACAGGGGCCGGGGAGCTGTTTTTT. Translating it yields CASSLRTGAGELFF.

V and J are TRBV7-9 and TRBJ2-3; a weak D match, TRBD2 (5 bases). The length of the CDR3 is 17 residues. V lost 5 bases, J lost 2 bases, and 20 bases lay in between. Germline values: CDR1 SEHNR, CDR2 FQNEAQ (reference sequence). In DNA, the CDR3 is TGTGCCAGCAGCCCAGGCCGAGGACTGGATCCCACAGATACGCAGTATTTT. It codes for CASSPGRGLDPTDTQYF.

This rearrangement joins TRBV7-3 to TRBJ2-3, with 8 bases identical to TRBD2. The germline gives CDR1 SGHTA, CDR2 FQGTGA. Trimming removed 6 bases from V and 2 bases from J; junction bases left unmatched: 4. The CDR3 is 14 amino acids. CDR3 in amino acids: CASRGAGVTDTQYF. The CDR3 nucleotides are TGTGCCAGCAGAGGAGCGGGGGTCACAGATACGCAGTATTTT.

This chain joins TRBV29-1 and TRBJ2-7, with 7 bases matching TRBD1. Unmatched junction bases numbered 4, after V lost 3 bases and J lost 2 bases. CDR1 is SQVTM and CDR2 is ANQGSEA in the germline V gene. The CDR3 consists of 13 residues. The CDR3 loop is CSVEWQGAYEQYF. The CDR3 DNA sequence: TGCAGCGTTGAGTGGCAGGGGGCCTACGAGCAGTACTTC.

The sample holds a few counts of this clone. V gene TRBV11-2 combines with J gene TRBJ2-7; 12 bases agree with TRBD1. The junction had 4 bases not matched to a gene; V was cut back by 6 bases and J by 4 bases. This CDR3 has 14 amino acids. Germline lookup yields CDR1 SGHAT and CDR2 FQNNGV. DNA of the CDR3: TGTGCCAGCAGAGGGACAGGGGGCAGGTACGAGCAGTACTTC. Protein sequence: CASRGTGGRYEQYF.

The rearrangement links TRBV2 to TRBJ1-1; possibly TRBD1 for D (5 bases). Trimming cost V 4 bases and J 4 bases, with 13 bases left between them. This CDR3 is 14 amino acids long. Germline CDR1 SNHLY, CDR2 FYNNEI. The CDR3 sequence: CASSATAPRTEAFF. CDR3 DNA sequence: TGTGCCAGCAGTGCGACAGCCCCACGCACTGAAGCTTTCTTT.

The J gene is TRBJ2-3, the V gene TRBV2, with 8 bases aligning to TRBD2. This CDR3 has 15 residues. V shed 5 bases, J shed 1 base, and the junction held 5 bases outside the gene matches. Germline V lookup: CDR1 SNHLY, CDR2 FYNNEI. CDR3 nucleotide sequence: TGTGCCAGCAGTCTACGGGGGGGAGGCACAGATACGCAGTATTTT. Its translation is CASSLRGGGTDTQYF. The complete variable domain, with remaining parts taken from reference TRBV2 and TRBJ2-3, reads EPEVTQTPSHQVTQMGQEVILRCVPISNHLYFYWYRQILGQKVEFLVSFYNNEISEKSEIFDDQFSVERPDGSNFTLKIRSTKLEDSAMYFCASSLRGGGTDTQYFGPGTRLTVL.

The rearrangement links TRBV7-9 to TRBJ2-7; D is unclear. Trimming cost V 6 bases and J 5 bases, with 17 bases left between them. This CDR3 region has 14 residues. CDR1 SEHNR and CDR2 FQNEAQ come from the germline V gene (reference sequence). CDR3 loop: CASSPWSPGDEQYF. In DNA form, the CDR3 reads TGTGCCAGCAGTCCGTGGAGTCCTGGCGACGAGCAGTACTTC.

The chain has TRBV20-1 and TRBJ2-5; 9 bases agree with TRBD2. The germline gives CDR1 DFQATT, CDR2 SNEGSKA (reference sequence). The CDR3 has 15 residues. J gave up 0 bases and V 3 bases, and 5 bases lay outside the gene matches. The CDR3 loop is CSASGASGNQETQYF. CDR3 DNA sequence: TGCAGTGCTAGTGGGGCTAGCGGGAACCAAGAGACCCAGTACTTC.

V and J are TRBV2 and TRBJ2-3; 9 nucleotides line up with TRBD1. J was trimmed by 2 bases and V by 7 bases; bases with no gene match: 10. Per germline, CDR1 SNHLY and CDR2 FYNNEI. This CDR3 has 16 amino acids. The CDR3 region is CASTLRDRDSTDTQYF. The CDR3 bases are TGTGCCAGCACTCTCCGGGACAGGGACTCCACAGATACGCAGTATTTT.

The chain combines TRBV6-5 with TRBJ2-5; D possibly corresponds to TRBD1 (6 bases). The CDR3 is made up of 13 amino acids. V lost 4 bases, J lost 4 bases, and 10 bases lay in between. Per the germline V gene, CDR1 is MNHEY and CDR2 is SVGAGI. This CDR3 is CASSWGRGETQYF. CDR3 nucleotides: TGTGCCAGCAGTTGGGGCAGGGGAGAGACCCAGTACTTC.

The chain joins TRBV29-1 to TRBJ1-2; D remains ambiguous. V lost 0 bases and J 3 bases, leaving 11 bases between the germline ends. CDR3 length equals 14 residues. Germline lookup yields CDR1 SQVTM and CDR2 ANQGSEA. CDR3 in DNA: TGCAGCGTTGAAGATCCTAGCCAACACTATGGCTACACCTTC. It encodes CSVEDPSQHYGYTF. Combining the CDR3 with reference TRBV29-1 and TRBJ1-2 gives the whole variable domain SAVISQKPSRDICQRGTSLTIQCQVDSQVTMMFWYRQQPGQSLTLIATANQGSEATYESGFVIDKFPISRPNLTFSTLTVSNMSPEDSSIYLCSVEDPSQHYGYTFGSGTRLTVV.

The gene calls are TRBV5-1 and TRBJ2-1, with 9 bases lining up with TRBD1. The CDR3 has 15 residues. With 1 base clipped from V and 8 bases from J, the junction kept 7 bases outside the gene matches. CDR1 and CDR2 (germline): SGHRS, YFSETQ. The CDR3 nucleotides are TGCGCCAGCAGCTTGCGCACAGGGGGCCCCGATGAGCAGTTCTTC. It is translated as CASSLRTGGPDEQFF.

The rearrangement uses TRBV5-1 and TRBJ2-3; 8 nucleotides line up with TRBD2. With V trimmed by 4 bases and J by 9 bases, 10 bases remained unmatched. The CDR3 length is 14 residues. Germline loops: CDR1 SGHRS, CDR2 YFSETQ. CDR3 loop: CASSPGVAGRTQYF. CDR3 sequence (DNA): TGCGCCAGCAGCCCCGGGGTAGCGGGACGCACGCAGTATTTT.

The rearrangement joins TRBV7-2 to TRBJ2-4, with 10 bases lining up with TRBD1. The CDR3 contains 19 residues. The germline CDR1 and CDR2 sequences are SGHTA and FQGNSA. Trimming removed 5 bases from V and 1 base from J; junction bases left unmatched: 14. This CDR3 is CASSPRPGQGKAAKNIQYF. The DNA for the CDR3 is TGTGCCAGCAGCCCTCGTCCGGGACAGGGGAAAGCGGCCAAAAACATTCAGTACTTC.

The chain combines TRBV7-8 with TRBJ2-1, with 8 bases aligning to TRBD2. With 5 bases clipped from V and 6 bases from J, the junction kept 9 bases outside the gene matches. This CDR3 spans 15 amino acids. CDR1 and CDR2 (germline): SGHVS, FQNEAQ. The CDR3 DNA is TGTGCCAGCAGCCCCACAGGAGCGGGAGTCAATGAGCAGTTCTTC. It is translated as CASSPTGAGVNEQFF.

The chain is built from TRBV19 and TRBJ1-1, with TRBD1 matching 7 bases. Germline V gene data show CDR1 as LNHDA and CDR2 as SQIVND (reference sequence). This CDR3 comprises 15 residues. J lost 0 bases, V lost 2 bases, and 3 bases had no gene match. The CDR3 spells CASSILQGMNTEAFF. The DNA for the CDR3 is TGTGCCAGTAGTATATTACAGGGGATGAACACTGAAGCTTTCTTT.

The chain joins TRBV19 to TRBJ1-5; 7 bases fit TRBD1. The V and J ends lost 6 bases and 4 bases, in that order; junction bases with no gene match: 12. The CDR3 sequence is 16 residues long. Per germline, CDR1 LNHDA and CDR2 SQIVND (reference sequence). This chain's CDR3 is CASRDSGTVPNQPQHF. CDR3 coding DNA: TGTGCCAGTAGGGATTCCGGGACAGTCCCGAATCAGCCCCAGCATTTT.

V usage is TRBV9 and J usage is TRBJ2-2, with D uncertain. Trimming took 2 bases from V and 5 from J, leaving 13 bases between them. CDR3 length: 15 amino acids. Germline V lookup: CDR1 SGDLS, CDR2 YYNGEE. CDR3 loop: CASSVPGPRTGELFF. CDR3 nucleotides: TGTGCCAGCAGCGTGCCGGGTCCCCGGACCGGGGAGCTGTTTTTT.

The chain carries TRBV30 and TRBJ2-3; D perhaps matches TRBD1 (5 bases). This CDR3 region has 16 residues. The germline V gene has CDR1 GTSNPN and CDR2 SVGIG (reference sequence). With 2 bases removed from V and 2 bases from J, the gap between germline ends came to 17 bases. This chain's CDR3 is CAWSQVPTAFTDTQYF. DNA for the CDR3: TGTGCCTGGAGTCAAGTCCCGACAGCGTTCACAGATACGCAGTATTTT.